The clone carrying this TCR beta chain was picked up a small number of times. Its antigen is undetermined. The data stem from a study of cytomegalovirus exposure and HLA in healthy donors. Trimming shortened V by 5 bases and J by 6 bases, and 8 bases separated the two germline ends. Germline V gene data show CDR1 as PRHDT and CDR2 as FYEKMQ (reference sequence). This CDR3 contains 12 residues. Overall study findings and caveats: In a later analysis, TCR beta V- and J-gene trimming showed a link to a missense DCLRE1C variant.

With 60 Vbeta and 13 Jbeta primers, the PCR was carried out. The assay was immunoSEQ multiplex PCR, and TCRdb's table has in-frame clones only and misses some. Of 100,000 to 150,000 clones in the sample, around four fifths were seen once. The sequencing sample was made of PBMCs. The chain links TRBV13 to TRBJ2-4; D remains unclear. The clonotype originates from a female donor in good health and CMV-seronegative. The CDR3: CASSRSGNIQYF. The DNA for the CDR3 is TGTGCCAGCAGCCGGTCAGGAAACATTCAGTACTTC.